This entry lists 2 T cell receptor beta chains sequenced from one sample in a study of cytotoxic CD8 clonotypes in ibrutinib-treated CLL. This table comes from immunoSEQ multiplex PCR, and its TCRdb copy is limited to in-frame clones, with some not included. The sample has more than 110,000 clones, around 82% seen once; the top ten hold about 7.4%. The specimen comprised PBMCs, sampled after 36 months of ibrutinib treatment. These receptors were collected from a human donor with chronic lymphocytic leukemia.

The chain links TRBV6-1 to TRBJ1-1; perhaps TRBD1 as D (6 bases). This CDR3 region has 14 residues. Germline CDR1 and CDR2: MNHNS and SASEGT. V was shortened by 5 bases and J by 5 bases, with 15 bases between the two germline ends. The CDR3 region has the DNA TGTGCCAGCAGTTCAACAGGGAGGGGGACTGAAGCTTTCTTT. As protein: CASSSTGRGTEAFF.

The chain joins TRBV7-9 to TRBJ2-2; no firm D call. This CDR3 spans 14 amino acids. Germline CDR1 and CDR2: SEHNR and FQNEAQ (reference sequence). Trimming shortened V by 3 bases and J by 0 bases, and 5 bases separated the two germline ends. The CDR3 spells CASSFETNTGELFF. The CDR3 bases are TGTGCCAGCAGCTTTGAAACGAACACCGGGGAGCTGTTTTTT.